This TCR beta chain was identified in a study of T cells in Graves' hyperthyroidism and ophthalmopathy. This clonotype appeared many times. The ends lost 5 bases at V and 1 base at J; junction bases unmatched: 6. Germline assignment: CDR1 SGHRS and CDR2 YFSETQ. The CDR3 runs 16 residues. Authors of the study amplified TCR beta CDR3 regions from RNA transcripts. First-round RT-PCR of the TCR CDR3 relied on the HTBI primer set. TCRdb reprocessed the multiplex PCR reads with MiXCR, giving one entry per CDR3 protein. The sample includes about 620,000 distinct CDR3 sequences, around 15% of them seen just once. Based on clinical symptoms, serum thyroxine and TRAb, thyroid ultrasound and orbital computed tomography, diagnoses were reached.

The rearrangement uses TRBV5-1 and TRBJ2-1, with 10 bases identical to TRBD2. Sample: blood. This clonotype originated in a woman in her twenties or thirties with Graves' hyperthyroidism. CDR3 loop: CASSYTSGVSYNEQFF. The DNA for the CDR3 is TGCGCCAGCAGTTACACTAGCGGGGTATCCTACAATGAGCAGTTCTTC. Combining the CDR3 with reference TRBV5-1 and TRBJ2-1 gives the whole variable domain KAGVTQTPRYLIKTRGQQVTLSCSPISGHRSVSWYQQTPGQGLQFLFEYFSETQRNKGNFPGRFSGRQFSNSRSEMNVSTLELGDSALYLCASSYTSGVSYNEQFFGPGTRLTVL.